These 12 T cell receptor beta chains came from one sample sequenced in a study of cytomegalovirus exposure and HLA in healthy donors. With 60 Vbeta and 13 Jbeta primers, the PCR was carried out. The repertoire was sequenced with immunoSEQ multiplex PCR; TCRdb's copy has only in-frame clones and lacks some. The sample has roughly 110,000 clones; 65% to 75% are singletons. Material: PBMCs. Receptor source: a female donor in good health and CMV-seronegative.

The CDR3 sequence is CASSLADPGQGESQYF. The CDR3 nucleotides are TGCGCCAGCAGCTTGGCGGATCCGGGACAGGGAGAATCGCAGTACTTC. This chain links TRBV5-1 with TRBJ2-7; 9 nucleotides match TRBD1. The CDR3 totals 16 residues. Trimming removed 0 bases from V and 9 bases from J; junction bases left unmatched: 13. Germline V gene data show CDR1 as SGHRS and CDR2 as YFSETQ.

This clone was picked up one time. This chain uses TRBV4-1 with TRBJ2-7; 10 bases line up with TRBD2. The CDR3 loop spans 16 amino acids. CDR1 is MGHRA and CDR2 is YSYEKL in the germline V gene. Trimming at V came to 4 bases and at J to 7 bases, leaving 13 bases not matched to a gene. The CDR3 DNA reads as TGCGCCAGCAGCCCTCAGGAGGAAGCGGGAGGGGGTGAGCAGTACTTC. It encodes CASSPQEEAGGGEQYF.

CDR3 sequence: CAWSEGGRGVFEQYF. The DNA of the CDR3 is TGTGCCTGGAGTGAGGGCGGGAGGGGTGTCTTTGAGCAGTACTTC. The chain is built from TRBV30 and TRBJ2-7, with TRBD2 matching 9 bases. V gave up 1 base and J gave up 7 bases; unmatched junction bases: 11. The CDR3 totals 15 residues. Germline-derived CDR1 and CDR2 are GTSNPN and SVGIG (reference sequence). The full variable domain, in which reference TRBV30 and TRBJ2-7 provide the parts outside the CDR3, is SQTIHQWPATLVQPVGSPLSLECTVEGTSNPNLYWYRQAAGRGLQLLFYSVGIGQISSEVPQNLSASRPQDRQFILSSKKLLLSDSGFYLCAWSEGGRGVFEQYFGPGTRLTVT.

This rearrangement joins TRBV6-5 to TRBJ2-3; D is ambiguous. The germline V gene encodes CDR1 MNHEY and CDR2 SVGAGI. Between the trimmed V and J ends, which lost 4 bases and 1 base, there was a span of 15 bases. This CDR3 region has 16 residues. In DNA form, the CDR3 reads TGTGCCAGCAGTTTGAGTTTGCCGGTGGGCACAGATACGCAGTATTTT. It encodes CASSLSLPVGTDTQYF.

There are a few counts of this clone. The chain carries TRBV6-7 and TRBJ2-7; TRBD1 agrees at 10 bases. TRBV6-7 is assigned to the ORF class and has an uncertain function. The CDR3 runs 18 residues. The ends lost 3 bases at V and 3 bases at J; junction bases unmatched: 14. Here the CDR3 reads CASSYSDRGLFGVYEQYF. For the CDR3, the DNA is TGTGCCAGCAGTTATTCCGACAGGGGGCTCTTCGGGGTCTACGAGCAGTACTTC.

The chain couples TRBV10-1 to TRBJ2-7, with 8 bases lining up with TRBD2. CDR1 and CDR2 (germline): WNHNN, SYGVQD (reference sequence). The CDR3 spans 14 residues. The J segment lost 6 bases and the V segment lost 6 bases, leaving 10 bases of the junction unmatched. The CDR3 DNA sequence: TGCGCCAGCAGCGACGGGGGACTAGGAGGCGAGCAGTACTTC. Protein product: CASSDGGLGGEQYF.

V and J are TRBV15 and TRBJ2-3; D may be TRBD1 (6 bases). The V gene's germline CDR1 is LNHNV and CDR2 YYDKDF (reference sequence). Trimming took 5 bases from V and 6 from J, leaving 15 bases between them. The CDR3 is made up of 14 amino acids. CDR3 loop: CATSRLTGVDTQYF. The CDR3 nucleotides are TGTGCCACCAGCCGACTGACAGGCGTGGATACGCAGTATTTT. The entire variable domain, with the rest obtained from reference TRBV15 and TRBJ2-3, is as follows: DAMVIQNPRYQVTQFGKPVTLSCSQTLNHNVMYWYQQKSSQAPKLLFHYYDKDFNNEADTPDNFQSRRPNTSFCFLDIRSPGLGDTAMYLCATSRLTGVDTQYFGPGTRLTVL.

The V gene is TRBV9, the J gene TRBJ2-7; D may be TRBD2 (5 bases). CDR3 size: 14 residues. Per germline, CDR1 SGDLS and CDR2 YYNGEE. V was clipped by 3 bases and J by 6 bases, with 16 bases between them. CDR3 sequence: CASSGRPIGGEQYF. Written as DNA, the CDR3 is TGTGCCAGCAGCGGGCGGCCGATCGGAGGCGAGCAGTACTTC.

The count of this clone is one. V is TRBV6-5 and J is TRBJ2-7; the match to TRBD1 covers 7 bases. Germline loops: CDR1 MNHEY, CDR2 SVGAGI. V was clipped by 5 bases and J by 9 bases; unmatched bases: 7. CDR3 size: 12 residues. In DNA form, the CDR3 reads TGTGCCAGCAGTACGCTTGACAGGGCGCAGTACTTC. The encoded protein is CASSTLDRAQYF.

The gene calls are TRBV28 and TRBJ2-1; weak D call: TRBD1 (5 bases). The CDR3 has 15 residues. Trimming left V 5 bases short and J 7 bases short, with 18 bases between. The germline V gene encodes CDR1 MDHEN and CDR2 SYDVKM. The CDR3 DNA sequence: TGTGCCAGCAGTCCCCAGGGCCGCAACCCGAATGAGCAGTTCTTC. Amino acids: CASSPQGRNPNEQFF.

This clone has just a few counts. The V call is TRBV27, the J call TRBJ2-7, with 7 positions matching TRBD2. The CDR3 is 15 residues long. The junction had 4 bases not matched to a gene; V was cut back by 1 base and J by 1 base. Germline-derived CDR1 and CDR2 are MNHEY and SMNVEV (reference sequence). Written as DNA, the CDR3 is TGTGCCAGCAGTTTATTTGGACTAGTATCCTACGAGCAGTACTTC. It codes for CASSLFGLVSYEQYF.

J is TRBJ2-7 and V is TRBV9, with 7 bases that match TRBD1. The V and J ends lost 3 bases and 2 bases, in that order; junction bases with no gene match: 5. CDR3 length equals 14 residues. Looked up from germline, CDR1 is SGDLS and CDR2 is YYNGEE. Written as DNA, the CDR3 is TGTGCCAGCAGCGCGACGGACAGGCCCTACGAGCAGTACTTC. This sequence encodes CASSATDRPYEQYF.